This T cell receptor beta chain derives from a study of blood T cell repertoires in COVID-19. Overall study: Donors in the United States, Italy and Spain gave samples during acute or convalescent COVID-19. PBMCs, B-cell-depleted T cells, or T cells provided the cDNA or gDNA that made up the material.

Original handling: Scientists estimated how many nucleated cells there were by amplifying reference gene primers. Using immunoSEQ multiplex PCR, the repertoire was profiled, and TCRdb retains in-frame clones only, with some absent. V and J calls and clone size are as listed in that table; D and trimming were resolved from the DNA. This sample has about 120,000 clones; 65% to 90% occur once, and the top ten carry about 11%. CDR1 and CDR2 (germline): GTSNPN, SVGIG (reference sequence). CDR3 size: 15 residues. V dropped 5 bases and J dropped 5; count of bases not matched to a gene: 11. The chain couples TRBV30 to TRBJ1-5, with TRBD1 matching over 8 bases. Sequenced sample: peripheral blood. The TCR was taken from a man older than 75 with acute or convalescent COVID-19. CDR3 DNA sequence: TGTGCCTGGGCCGGGACAGGAACGATTTATCAGCCCCAGCATTTT. This gives the protein CAWAGTGTIYQPQHF.